Below, one T cell receptor (beta chain) is given with its context. This clonotype was detected only a few times. Its antigen is currently not known. Nothing much larger sits one base from this clone, and base qualities are not available. This sample stems from a study of T cells after yellow fever vaccination (dated by TCRdb to between 2018 and 2021). Study-level background: The SMART-Seq v4 Ultra Low Input RNA kit was used to prepare libraries from fractions with low cell numbers. Bulk TCR alpha and beta repertoires were sequenced longitudinally to track T-cell clones before and after primary and booster YFV17D yellow fever vaccination. The cohort comprised two healthy male donors, one aged 18 to 30 and one aged 30 to 40 years. Bulk PBMC replicates and cell subsets were isolated from blood drawn at multiple timepoints before and after both primary and secondary immunization. Overall study outcomes, separate from this receptor: The study included only two donors, which limits how far the findings can be generalized. A small share of clonotypes was detected in both CD4 and CD8 compartments, with the overlap likely arising from convergent recombination. After the booster, most of the clones that had expanded following primary vaccination were detected again (approximately 95% of CD4 and around 87% of CD8), which suggests that memory was broadly maintained. Compared with the primary T-cell response, the secondary T-cell response was weaker but faster, peaking on day 5 rather than day 15. FACS-sorted repertoires could contain abundant contaminating clonotypes from the bulk population, so computational filtering was required.

The meaning of the sample's treatment or condition label: live attenuated yellow fever vaccine strain. Two biological replicates of bulk PBMCs were collected at each blood-draw timepoint. PBMCs were isolated from peripheral blood using a standard Ficoll-Paque protocol. TriZol was used to extract RNA from bulk PBMCs, from CD4 and CD8 fractions, and from dextramer-positive and dextramer-negative fractions. Synthesis of TCR cDNA relied on 5'RACE template switching, a step that introduced a universal primer site along with unique molecular identifiers. Priming of cDNA synthesis was performed from both the TCR alpha and TCR beta constant segments. Library amplification involved two PCR steps, and the second step added sample barcodes and sequencing adapters. Libraries were sequenced on Illumina HiSeq 2500 (2x100 bp) or NovaSeq (2x150 bp). The source study handled its data this way. MIGEC handled demultiplexing of reads and collapsing into UMI consensus sequences, while MiXCR performed V(D)J alignment. Vaccine-responding clonotypes were identified with edgeR using replicate PBMC samples, with FDR below 0.01 and a log2 fold change above 5 up to day 15 being required. Each bulk clonotype received a CD4 or CD8 identity based on whether the sequenced CD4 or CD8 repertoire contained that clonotype at higher abundance. TCRdb reprocessed the public reads (quality trimming at Q25 with fastp, clone calling with MiXCR) and kept in-frame beta chains. Identical CDR3 protein sequences are pooled into one entry, listed with their most common genes and DNA. The V and J calls here are based on TCRdb, not the publication. The sample table lists a few hundred thousand distinct CDR3 sequences, around 6.8% of them with a count of one. Jointly, the top ten make up over 15% of the sample.

Reading the germline V gene gives CDR1 SGHRS and CDR2 YFSETQ. Trimmed from V: 3 bases; trimmed from J: 1 base; junction bases lacking a gene match: 4. The CDR3 numbers 15 residues from cysteine through phenylalanine. Of all the DNA, just the CDR3 is kept, 45 bases in frame from base 1. The sequence links TRBV5-1 to TRBJ1-1, with TRBD1 matching 9 junction bases. The starting material was PBMCs, obtained about 49 days after the first yellow fever vaccination. The receptor was isolated from a man between 18 and 35 years old who received the YFV17D yellow fever vaccine. CDR3 loop: CASSSRTGENTEAFF. Here is the DNA: TGCGCCAGCAGCTCAAGGACAGGGGAGAACACTGAAGCTTTCTTT.